The entry below gives a single T cell receptor (beta chain) sequence along with its context. These data come from a study of blood T cell repertoires in COVID-19. Here immunoSEQ multiplex PCR was the method, and the copy in TCRdb shows in-frame clones only, minus some. Among 300,000 to 450,000 clones listed, around 87% were seen once. The age range of participants was about 18 to 90 years, with residence in about two dozen US areas. In assigning cohorts, the study relied on participant-reported clinical history. This CDR3 contains 14 residues. The ends were cut back, 6 bases at V and 4 bases at J, with 14 bases in the middle. CDR1 is MNHEY and CDR2 is SVGAGI in the germline V gene.

This sequence joins TRBV6-5 and TRBJ2-3, with a tentative D call TRBD2 (7 bases). This receptor was taken from a man between 40 and 49 years old in a cohort exposed to, infected with or recovered from COVID-19 (not recorded which). The sample taken for sequencing was PBMCs or T cells enriched from blood (not recorded which). The CDR3 region is CASRRAGHADTQYF. The CDR3 region has the DNA TGTGCCAGCAGAAGAGCGGGACACGCAGATACGCAGTATTTT.